What follows is one T cell receptor (beta chain) and its context. The entry originates in a study of control samples from healthy donors and cancer patients. Some clones are missing from TCRdb's copy, which holds only in-frame ones; the method was immunoSEQ multiplex PCR. In the table there are some 150,000 clones, approximately 94% of which are singletons. Source material: PBMCs. The sequence was collected from a man aged 60-69 years with colorectal cancer.

Here the CDR3 DNA reads TGCGCCAGCAGCCCCCGAATGGGAGGCGGAAACACCATATATTTT. Protein: CASSPRMGGGNTIYF. The J gene is TRBJ1-3, the V gene TRBV5-1, with D uncertain. V was trimmed by 4 bases and J by 4 bases, leaving 15 bases between them. In germline, CDR1 is SGHRS, CDR2 YFSETQ. This CDR3 region has 15 residues.